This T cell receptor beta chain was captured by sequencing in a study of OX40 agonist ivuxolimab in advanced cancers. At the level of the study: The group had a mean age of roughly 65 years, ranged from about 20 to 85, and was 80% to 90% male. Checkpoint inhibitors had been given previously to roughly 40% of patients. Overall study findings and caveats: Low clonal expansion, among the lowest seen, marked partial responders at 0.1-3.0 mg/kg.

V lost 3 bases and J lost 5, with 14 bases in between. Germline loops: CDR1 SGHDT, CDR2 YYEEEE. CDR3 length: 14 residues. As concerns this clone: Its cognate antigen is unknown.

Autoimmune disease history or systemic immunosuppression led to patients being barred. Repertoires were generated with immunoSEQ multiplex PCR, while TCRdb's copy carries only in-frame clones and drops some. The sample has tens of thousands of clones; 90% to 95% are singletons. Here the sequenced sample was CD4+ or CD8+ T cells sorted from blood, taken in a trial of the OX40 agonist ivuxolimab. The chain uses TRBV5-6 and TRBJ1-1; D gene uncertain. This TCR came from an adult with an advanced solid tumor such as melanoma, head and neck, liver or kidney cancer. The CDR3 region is CASSWTGSWTEAFF. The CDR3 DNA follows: TGTGCCAGCAGCTGGACTGGGAGTTGGACTGAAGCTTTCTTT.